These T cell receptor beta chains were read from a single sample in a study of T cells in Graves' hyperthyroidism and ophthalmopathy. A single record per CDR3 protein comes from TCRdb applying MiXCR to the multiplex PCR reads. The sample holds around 430,000 distinct CDR3 sequences; 15% are singletons and the top ten take approximately 32%. The sequencing sample was made of blood. The receptors stem from a woman younger than 45 with Graves' hyperthyroidism. CDR3s include the opening cysteine and the closing phenylalanine or tryptophan. The order of the fields is J gene, V gene, D gene, clone size, CDR3 DNA, CDR3 protein. A D gene is named only where the DNA matches it firmly. Clone sizes are given selectively: once, few, many, or a class where the clone is expanded.

J: TRBJ1-4
V: TRBV6-6
D: .
size: few
DNA: TGTGCCAGCAGTTACTCCGGGACACTCTATGAAAAACTGTTTTTT
CDR3: CASSYSGTLYEKLFF

J: TRBJ1-1
V: TRBV30
D: TRBD1
size: many
DNA: TGTGCCTGGAGCCCCCCCAGGGGGTGGACTGAAGCTTTCTTT
CDR3: CAWSPPRGWTEAFF

J: TRBJ2-7
V: TRBV19
D: TRBD2
size: few
DNA: TGTGCCAGTGAAAAGACTAGCGGGAGTCGCGAGCAGTACTTC
CDR3: CASEKTSGSREQYF

J: TRBJ2-3
V: TRBV3-1
D: TRBD1
size: .
DNA: TGTGCCAGCAGCCAAGCCCCGGGACAGGGGGCAGATACGCAGTATTTT
CDR3: CASSQAPGQGADTQYF

J: TRBJ1-2
V: TRBV10-3
D: TRBD1
size: many
DNA: TGTGCCATCAGTGGACAGGGGGCGCGTTCCTATGGCTACACCTTC
CDR3: CAISGQGARSYGYTF

J: TRBJ2-7
V: TRBV3-1
D: .
size: few
DNA: TGTGCCAGCAGCCAAGGACCGGACAGTTCCTACGAGCAGTACTTC
CDR3: CASSQGPDSSYEQYF

J: TRBJ2-1
V: TRBV11-1
D: .
size: many
DNA: TGTGCCAGCAGCTTAGCGCGATCCAGGGGCAGCGAGCAGTTCTTC
CDR3: CASSLARSRGSEQFF

J: TRBJ2-5
V: TRBV6-1
D: TRBD1
size: many
DNA: TGTGCCAGCAGTCATCGGGGACAGGGCAAACAACAAGAGACCCAGTACTTC
CDR3: CASSHRGQGKQQETQYF

J: TRBJ1-1
V: TRBV29-1
D: .
size: few
DNA: TGCAGCGTTGTACTCAAAGGGACGGTGAACACTGAAGCTTTCTTT
CDR3: CSVVLKGTVNTEAFF

J: TRBJ1-1
V: TRBV20-1
D: .
size: .
DNA: TGCAGTGCTGGTCCCCAGAACACTGAAGCTTTCTTT
CDR3: CSAGPQNTEAFF

J: TRBJ2-7
V: TRBV29-1
D: .
size: .
DNA: TGCAGCGTTGTTAAGGACAGCGAGCAGTACTTC
CDR3: CSVVKDSEQYF

J: TRBJ2-1
V: TRBV25-1
D: TRBD2
size: few
DNA: TGTGCCAGCAGTGAGTCGACAGTCGGGACTAGCGGGAGCTCCTACAATGAGCAGTTCTTC
CDR3: CASSESTVGTSGSSYNEQFF

J: TRBJ1-2
V: TRBV18
D: .
size: .
DNA: TGTGCCAGCTCACCCGGGACATATGATGGCTACACCTTC
CDR3: CASSPGTYDGYTF

J: TRBJ1-2
V: TRBV5-1
D: .
size: many
DNA: TGCGCCAGCAGCTTGGGGGTCGATTTCCAAGGTGGCTACACCTTC
CDR3: CASSLGVDFQGGYTF

J: TRBJ1-5
V: TRBV30
D: TRBD1
size: many
DNA: TGTGCCTGGAACGAACAGGGGAATCAGCCCCAGCATTTT
CDR3: CAWNEQGNQPQHF